The 13 T cell receptor beta chains presented below share a single source sample, sequenced in a study of regulatory T cells in long-lasting Graves disease. The sample's time point: newly diagnosed GD, antithyroid drugs for less than 3 months. Preparation of the TCR library used RNA extracted from PBMCs. Arm-PCR of CDR3 regions and iRepertoire HTBI primers were used to build TCR beta libraries. TCRdb passed the multiplex PCR reads through MiXCR, listing each CDR3 protein once. Here the sample spans roughly 500,000 distinct CDR3 sequences, approximately 12% being singletons. These data also formed part of another study, on T cells in Graves' hyperthyroidism and ophthalmopathy.

Sequencing was performed on peripheral blood mononuclear cells (PBMCs), taken at new diagnosis, from a patient treated with antithyroid drugs. These receptor sequences come from a woman aged 25 to 39 with Graves disease.

In its sample, this clonotype was seen many times. This chain links TRBV11-2 with TRBJ1-6; D is perhaps TRBD1 (5 bases). V gave up 2 bases and J gave up 7 bases, with 21 bases separating them. Germline V gene data show CDR1 as SGHAT and CDR2 as FQNNGV. The CDR3 is made up of 18 amino acids. The CDR3 sequence: CASSLNLILAGQNSPLHF. The CDR3 nucleotides are TGTGCCAGCAGCTTAAATTTAATCTTGGCAGGGCAAAATTCACCCCTCCACTTT.

The table lists this clonotype with many counts. The V call is TRBV13, the J call TRBJ1-1; 10 bases fit TRBD1. V was clipped by 6 bases and J by 10 bases; unmatched bases: 5. Looked up from germline, CDR1 is PRHDT and CDR2 is FYEKMQ (reference sequence). The CDR3 loop spans 12 amino acids. The CDR3 protein is CASRTGTGVAFF. Written as DNA, the CDR3 is TGTGCCAGCAGAACCGGGACAGGGGTAGCTTTCTTT.

This clonotype was seen ten or more times. The chain joins TRBV7-9 to TRBJ2-5, with D perhaps assigned TRBD1 or TRBD2 (5 bases each). The germline gives CDR1 SEHNR, CDR2 FQNEAQ (reference sequence). V was shortened by 3 bases and J by 4 bases, with 12 bases between the two germline ends. This CDR3 contains 14 residues. CDR3 sequence reads: CASSFQTRGETQYF. CDR3 bases: TGTGCCAGCAGCTTCCAAACGAGGGGAGAGACCCAGTACTTC.

This clonotype was counted between two and nine times. This CDR3 is CASSLREGRGDTQYF. In DNA form, the CDR3 reads TGTGCCAGCAGTCTCCGGGAGGGCCGGGGAGATACGCAGTATTTT. The chain has TRBV2 and TRBJ2-3, with 8 bases fitting TRBD2. Germline values: CDR1 SNHLY, CDR2 FYNNEI. J lost 5 bases, V lost 5 bases, and 9 bases had no gene match. The CDR3 runs to 15 residues.

As for this clonotype: Possible read error: a much larger clone is one base away. This chain connects TRBV7-2 to TRBJ2-7, with 8 bases aligning to TRBD1. Germline lookup yields CDR1 SGHTA and CDR2 FQGNSA. The CDR3 sequence is 16 residues long. CDR3 sequence (DNA): TGTGTCAGCAGCTTCCTAGGGACAGGCAAATCCTACGAGCAGTACTTC. It encodes CVSSFLGTGKSYEQYF.

As concerns this clonotype: Possible read error: a much larger clone is one base away. The V gene is TRBV2, the J gene TRBJ2-3, with D perhaps assigned TRBD1 or TRBD2 (5 bases each). V was trimmed by 9 bases and J by 1 base, leaving 20 bases between them. Germline values: CDR1 SNHLY, CDR2 FYNNEI. The CDR3 is 16 residues long. Here the CDR3 reads CASSRGSRVGTDTQYF. The CDR3 DNA is TGTGCCAGTTCCCGGGGCTCCCGAGTTGGCACAGATACGCAGTATTTT.

The rearrangement joins TRBV11-1 to TRBJ1-2; D is ambiguous. V was trimmed by 5 bases and J by 3 bases, leaving 16 bases between them. Germline V gene data show CDR1 as SGHAT and CDR2 as FQDESV (reference sequence). The CDR3 has 15 residues. CDR3 nucleotides: TGTGCCAGCAGCGCAACGTCCGCTTCCCACTATGGCTACACCTTC. This translates into CASSATSASHYGYTF.

This clonotype has only one observation. The chain couples TRBV5-1 to TRBJ2-7, with unresolved D. The germline CDR1 and CDR2 sequences are SGHRS and YFSETQ. This CDR3 region has 13 residues. V was clipped by 4 bases and J by 6 bases, with 14 bases between them. Here the CDR3 DNA reads TGCGCCAGCAGCCCCAGGTACACCTTCGAGCAGTACTTC. It codes for CASSPRYTFEQYF.

Many counts were recorded for this clonotype. The rearrangement joins TRBV7-2 to TRBJ1-5; the D is unclear. The CDR3 extends over 15 amino acids. Germline values: CDR1 SGHTA, CDR2 FQGNSA. V was cut by 2 bases and J by 6 bases, with 14 bases left in between. As DNA, the CDR3 is TGTGCCAGCAGCTTATCTCTCCCGGCCAGTCAGCCCCAGCATTTT. Its protein is CASSLSLPASQPQHF. Variable domain in full (rest from reference TRBV7-2 and TRBJ1-5): GAGVSQSPSNKVTEKGKDVELRCDPISGHTALYWYRQSLGQGLEFLIYFQGNSAPDKSGLPSDRFSAERTGGSVSTLTIQRTQQEDSAVYLCASSLSLPASQPQHFGDGTRLSIL.

The chain joins TRBV4-3 to TRBJ1-3, with D hard to call. Germline CDR1 and CDR2: LGHNA and YSLEER. The CDR3 is 17 residues long. V was cut by 0 bases and J by 0 bases, with 12 bases left in between. Written as DNA, the CDR3 is TGCGCCAGCAGCCAAGAGACGGCAGATAACTCTGGAAACACCATATATTTT. This codes for CASSQETADNSGNTIYF.

This clonotype was observed many times. This chain joins TRBV19 and TRBJ2-2; D is ambiguous. Trimming took 5 bases from V and 4 from J, leaving 11 bases between them. From germline, CDR1 is LNHDA and CDR2 SQIVND (reference sequence). This CDR3 spans 14 amino acids. CDR3 coding DNA: TGTGCCAGTAGTTTCGGATCCGCCACCGGGGAGCTGTTTTTT. It encodes CASSFGSATGELFF.

This clonotype was observed many times. The CDR3 sequence: CASKKGAGGRETQYF. DNA for the CDR3: TGTGCCAGCAAAAAGGGGGCAGGGGGAAGAGAGACCCAGTACTTC. The chain combines TRBV28 with TRBJ2-5; TRBD1 agrees at 7 bases. Losses at the gene ends were 7 bases for V and 4 bases for J; bases not matched to a gene: 12. Germline CDR1 reads MDHEN; CDR2 reads SYDVKM. The CDR3 has 15 amino acids.

At least ten counts were recorded for this clonotype. CDR3 region: CAWRTQAGGYGYTF. The CDR3 bases are TGTGCCTGGCGGACCCAAGCGGGAGGATATGGCTACACCTTC. The chain recombines TRBV30 with TRBJ1-2; D is ambiguous. In germline, CDR1 is GTSNPN, CDR2 SVGIG (reference sequence). With 5 bases removed from V and 5 bases from J, the gap between germline ends came to 18 bases. CDR3 length equals 14 residues.